A single sample gave rise to the 7 T cell receptor beta chains below, sequenced in a study of blood T cell repertoires in COVID-19. Method: immunoSEQ multiplex PCR; TCRdb's copy keeps in-frame clones and lacks some. The sample lists 150,000 to 200,000 clones; around 79% were seen once. Sequenced sample: peripheral blood. The receptors shown here come from a woman between 65 and 79 years old with acute or convalescent COVID-19.

The V and J genes are TRBV5-6 and TRBJ1-1; weak D call: TRBD1 (6 bases). The CDR3 contains 14 residues. The V gene's germline CDR1 is SGHDT and CDR2 YYEEEE. The V and J ends lost 4 bases and 1 base respectively, with 11 bases between them. The CDR3 spells CASSGGFGNTEAFF. DNA for the CDR3: TGTGCCAGCAGCGGGGGCTTCGGGAACACTGAAGCTTTCTTT. Filled out from reference TRBV5-6 and TRBJ1-1, the complete variable domain reads DAGVTQSPTHLIKTRGQQVTLRCSPKSGHDTVSWYQQALGQGPQFIFQYYEEEERQRGNFPDRFSGHQFPNYSSELNVNALLLGDSALYLCASSGGFGNTEAFFGQGTRLTVV.

The J gene is TRBJ1-5, the V gene TRBV19, with TRBD1 as a possible D gene (5 bases). The CDR3 spans 10 residues. Germline V gene data show CDR1 as LNHDA and CDR2 as SQIVND (reference sequence). In DNA form, the CDR3 reads TGTGGCGTGGGGCATCAGCCCCAGCATTTT. As protein: CGVGHQPQHF.

The chain recombines TRBV27 with TRBJ2-7, with D unclear. V gave up 3 bases and J gave up 7 bases, with 16 bases separating them. There are 14 residues in the CDR3. Germline V gene data show CDR1 as MNHEY and CDR2 as SMNVEV (reference sequence). CDR3 sequence (DNA): TGTGCCAGCAGTTTGGGCCCCTTACTTGGAGAGCAGTACTTC. It yields the protein CASSLGPLLGEQYF.

J is TRBJ2-7 and V is TRBV15; 8 bases fit TRBD2. CDR1 is LNHNV and CDR2 is YYDKDF in the germline V gene (reference sequence). The trim removed 4 bases at V and 5 bases at J, leaving 10 bases unmatched. This CDR3 has 15 amino acids. The CDR3 nucleotides are TGTGCCACCAGCAACAGAGCGGGAGTGACGGACGAGCAGTACTTC. Translation gives CATSNRAGVTDEQYF.

The gene calls are TRBV5-1 and TRBJ1-4; possibly TRBD1 for D (6 bases). Germline lookup yields CDR1 SGHRS and CDR2 YFSETQ. V was trimmed by 0 bases and J by 3 bases, leaving 9 bases between them. CDR3 length: 15 amino acids. The chain's CDR3 is CASSLAGQSNEKLFF. The CDR3 nucleotides are TGCGCCAGCAGCTTGGCAGGACAGTCTAATGAAAAACTGTTTTTT.

In DNA, the CDR3 is TGCGCCAGCAGCTTTCAACAGGGGAACCAAGAGACCCAGTACTTC. This codes for CASSFQQGNQETQYF. This chain links TRBV5-1 with TRBJ2-5, with 7 bases aligning to TRBD1. The CDR3 is 15 amino acids. Germline CDR1 SGHRS, CDR2 YFSETQ. Losses at the gene ends were 2 bases for V and 0 bases for J; bases not matched to a gene: 4.

V usage is TRBV12-3 or TRBV12-4 and J usage is TRBJ2-3, with D possibly being TRBD1 (5 bases). The CDR3 has 13 amino acids. Trimming removed 5 bases at V and 6 bases at J, with 12 bases between. Here the CDR3 reads CASSSRVGDTQYF. In nucleotides, the CDR3 is TGTGCCAGCAGTAGCAGGGTCGGCGATACGCAGTATTTT.